This TCR beta chain was captured in a study of blood T cells in healthy people across ages. Then a second PCR, running roughly 7 to 11 cycles, was carried out with a sample-barcoded 5' primer and a J-beta primer mix. TCRdb reanalysed the 5' RACE reads using MiXCR and keeps one entry per CDR3 protein. Found here are around 1.5 million distinct CDR3 sequences, around 59% of them singletons; the top ten hold about 6.7%. Looked up from germline, CDR1 is DFQATT and CDR2 is SNEGSKA (reference sequence). V lost 5 bases, J lost 2 bases, and 13 bases lay in between. The CDR3 runs 13 residues. This clonotype has a handful of counts.

The gene calls are TRBV20-1 and TRBJ2-7; D call uncertain. Sequencing was carried out using blood. The sequence was collected from a man younger than 35 in good health. The CDR3 spells CSAARTNPYEQYF. The CDR3 nucleotides read TGCAGTGCTGCTCGGACCAACCCCTACGAGCAGTACTTC.